The 26 T cell receptor beta chains below were found in one sample sequenced in a study of T cell changes during pregnancy in multiple sclerosis. Clones were read by immunoSEQ multiplex PCR, and TCRdb kept only the in-frame ones, dropping some. The sample has 70,000 or so clones, roughly nine tenths seen once. This sample comprised peripheral blood, obtained in the third trimester of pregnancy. Every receptor here comes from a female donor in good health, enrolled as a control in a pregnancy study.

J is TRBJ1-3 and V is TRBV30; D is unclear. The germline CDR1 and CDR2 sequences are GTSNPN and SVGIG (reference sequence). The CDR3 extends over 15 amino acids. Trimming cost V 0 bases and J 2 bases, with 11 bases left between them. The DNA for the CDR3 is TGTGCCTGGAGTGTCGGGGTAAGAGCTGGAAACACCATATATTTT. Residues: CAWSVGVRAGNTIYF. The full variable domain, with the rest looked up from reference TRBV30 and TRBJ1-3, is SQTIHQWPATLVQPVGSPLSLECTVEGTSNPNLYWYRQAAGRGLQLLFYSVGIGQISSEVPQNLSASRPQDRQFILSSKKLLLSDSGFYLCAWSVGVRAGNTIYFGEGSWLTVV.

The DNA for the CDR3 is TGTGCCAGCAGCTTAGCAGGACTAGCGGAGTTCTACAATGAGCAGTTCTTC. Amino acid sequence: CASSLAGLAEFYNEQFF. The chain couples TRBV7-2 to TRBJ2-1; TRBD2 aligns across 10 bases. The CDR3 extends over 17 amino acids. Per germline, CDR1 SGHTA and CDR2 FQGNSA. The V segment lost 0 bases and the J segment 3 bases; nucleotides outside the gene matches: 5.

This clone was seen just once. The chain joins TRBV5-1 to TRBJ2-7; TRBD2 matches at 10 bases. Germline V CDR1 and CDR2: SGHRS, YFSETQ. This CDR3 spans 16 amino acids. V was pared by 1 base and J by 2 bases, with 6 bases of the junction left unmatched. The CDR3 loop is CASSLTLAGNAYEQYF. DNA of the CDR3: TGCGCCAGCAGCTTGACACTAGCGGGGAACGCCTACGAGCAGTACTTC.

This clone was seen only a few times. The chain carries TRBV6-5 and TRBJ1-6; 8 positions agree with TRBD1. The length of the CDR3 is 16 residues. V was clipped by 0 bases and J by 5 bases; unmatched bases: 3. CDR1 MNHEY and CDR2 SVGAGI come from the germline V gene. The CDR3 sequence is CASSYSYRGDNSPLHF. For the CDR3, the DNA is TGTGCCAGCAGTTACTCTTACAGGGGGGATAATTCACCCCTCCACTTT.

The V gene is TRBV2, the J gene TRBJ1-2; D is undetermined. This CDR3 contains 12 residues. V lost 8 bases and J 2 bases, leaving 9 bases between the germline ends. Per germline, CDR1 SNHLY and CDR2 FYNNEI. The CDR3 DNA reads TGTGCCAGCTTCCCGGAGAACTATGGCTACACCTTC. Amino acids: CASFPENYGYTF.

The chain recombines TRBV6-5 with TRBJ1-6; 7 bases line up with TRBD1. This CDR3 is built from 15 residues. Germline CDR1 and CDR2: MNHEY and SVGAGI. V lost 7 bases, J lost 8 bases, and 11 bases stayed unmatched. CDR3 nucleotides: TGTGCCAGCAAAAATTCCGGGACAGTGGATTCACCCCTCCACTTT. It is translated as CASKNSGTVDSPLHF.

The rearrangement uses TRBV6-4 and TRBJ2-3; a possible D gene is TRBD2 (7 bases). Germline CDR1 and CDR2: MRHNA and SNTAGT. CDR3 length: 15 amino acids. The ends were cut back, 2 bases at V and 4 bases at J, with 13 bases in the middle. CDR3 protein: CASSDVAGASDTQYF. As DNA, the CDR3 is TGTGCCAGCAGTGACGTGGCGGGGGCCTCAGATACGCAGTATTTT.

This sequence joins TRBV27 and TRBJ1-4; tentative D call: TRBD1 (6 bases). Germline V gene lookup returns CDR1 MNHEY and CDR2 SMNVEV (reference sequence). The V end lost 2 bases, the J end lost 7 bases, and 17 bases lay between the germline ends. This CDR3 is 16 amino acids long. The CDR3 sequence: CASSLGGGRAGEKLFF. As DNA, the CDR3 is TGTGCCAGCAGTTTAGGGGGGGGCAGGGCCGGTGAAAAACTGTTTTTT. The whole variable domain, filled in from reference TRBV27 and TRBJ1-4, reads EAQVTQNPRYLITVTGKKLTVTCSQNMNHEYMSWYRQDPGLGLRQIYYSMNVEVTDKGDVPEGYKVSRKEKRNFPLILESPSPNQTSLYFCASSLGGGRAGEKLFFGSGTQLSVL.

The chain has TRBV9 and TRBJ2-7; the match to TRBD2 covers 14 bases. After removal of 2 bases from V and 6 bases from J, the junction contained 4 bases not matched to a gene. Per the germline V gene, CDR1 is SGDLS and CDR2 is YYNGEE. The CDR3 length is 15 residues. The CDR3 DNA reads TGTGCCAGCAGCGTGGGACTAGCGGGGGCCCTCGAGCAGTACTTC. It encodes CASSVGLAGALEQYF.

This clone has just one count. This chain uses TRBV28 with TRBJ2-7, with TRBD1 matching over 9 bases. This CDR3 spans 14 amino acids. Unmatched junction bases numbered 5, after V lost 6 bases and J lost 2 bases. The germline V gene encodes CDR1 MDHEN and CDR2 SYDVKM. The CDR3 DNA reads TGTGCCAGCAGAGGGACAGGGCAGACCTACGAGCAGTACTTC. Translated, it gives CASRGTGQTYEQYF. Using reference TRBV28 and TRBJ2-7 for the parts outside the CDR3, the full variable domain is DVKVTQSSRYLVKRTGEKVFLECVQDMDHENMFWYRQDPGLGLRLIYFSYDVKMKEKGDIPEGYSVSREKKERFSLILESASTNQTSMYLCASRGTGQTYEQYFGPGTRLTVT.

The rearrangement joins TRBV6-4 to TRBJ2-1; 7 bases line up with TRBD2. CDR3 length: 15 residues. Germline V gene lookup returns CDR1 MRHNA and CDR2 SNTAGT. With V trimmed by 4 bases and J by 4 bases, 7 bases remained unmatched. CDR3 sequence: CASSGESGKYNEQFF. CDR3 DNA sequence: TGTGCCAGCAGTGGGGAGAGCGGGAAATACAATGAGCAGTTCTTC.

This sequence joins TRBV19 and TRBJ1-5, with D tentatively TRBD1 (5 bases). CDR1 and CDR2 from the germline V gene are LNHDA and SQIVND (reference sequence). The V end lost 10 bases, the J end lost 4 bases, and 17 bases lay between the germline ends. CDR3 length equals 14 residues. The CDR3 protein is CATQPGLGNQPQHF. Written as DNA, the CDR3 is TGTGCCACCCAGCCAGGGCTCGGAAATCAGCCCCAGCATTTT.

This sequence joins TRBV2 and TRBJ1-1, with D maybe TRBD1 (5 bases). Trimming took off 6 bases at V and 5 bases at J, with 19 bases between the two ends. Germline CDR1 reads SNHLY; CDR2 reads FYNNEI. This CDR3 region has 15 residues. The CDR3 DNA is TGTGCCAGCAGGGCGGGCGCAGGGAGGCGGACTGAAGCTTTCTTT. This translates into CASRAGAGRRTEAFF.

The chain carries TRBV19 and TRBJ2-2; 10 positions match TRBD2. The CDR3 loop spans 15 amino acids. V shed 3 bases, J shed 6 bases, and the junction held 4 bases outside the gene matches. In germline, CDR1 is LNHDA, CDR2 SQIVND (reference sequence). The CDR3 DNA is TGTGCCAGTAGTATTACTAGCGGGAATCCCGGGGAGCTGTTTTTT. Its translation is CASSITSGNPGELFF.

The chain combines TRBV5-4 with TRBJ1-1; D is uncertain. Trimming pared 1 base from V and 5 bases from J, leaving 15 bases between. The CDR3 runs to 15 residues. Per the germline V gene, CDR1 is SGHNT and CDR2 is YYREEE (reference sequence). The CDR3 here is CASSLYVARRTEAFF. CDR3 in DNA: TGTGCCAGCAGCTTGTACGTGGCGCGGAGGACTGAAGCTTTCTTT.

This sequence joins TRBV5-1 and TRBJ1-1, with D hard to call. This CDR3 comprises 14 residues. Germline values: CDR1 SGHRS, CDR2 YFSETQ. V was pared by 4 bases and J by 1 base, with 11 bases between. The CDR3 protein is CASSVLDTNTEAFF. CDR3 sequence (DNA): TGCGCCAGCAGCGTATTAGATACGAACACTGAAGCTTTCTTT.

V is TRBV5-1 and J is TRBJ2-7; TRBD2 matches 7 bases. Germline loops: CDR1 SGHRS, CDR2 YFSETQ. The CDR3 contains 14 residues. With V trimmed by 4 bases and J by 2 bases, 6 bases remained unmatched. CDR3 loop: CASSVAGTTYEQYF. The CDR3 nucleotides are TGCGCCAGCAGCGTTGCCGGGACTACCTACGAGCAGTACTTC.

The count of this clone is one. This chain uses TRBV19 with TRBJ1-3; D is ambiguous. Germline CDR1 LNHDA, CDR2 SQIVND (reference sequence). V lost 1 base and J lost 9, with 13 bases in between. The CDR3 runs 14 residues. CDR3 bases: TGTGCCAGTAGTATAGTTCCCCCCGGCGGCACCATATATTTT. Protein: CASSIVPPGGTIYF.

This sequence joins TRBV4-2 and TRBJ1-4, with 12 bases that match TRBD1. This CDR3 has 16 amino acids. J lost 7 bases, V lost 0 bases, and 3 bases had no gene match. Germline V gene data show CDR1 as LGHNA and CDR2 as YNFKEQ. The CDR3 spells CASSQDLGQGAEKLFF. The CDR3 DNA reads TGTGCCAGCAGCCAAGATTTGGGACAGGGGGCTGAAAAACTGTTTTTT.

This CDR3 reads CASSLQRRANYGYTF. DNA of the CDR3: TGTGCCAGCAGTTTACAGCGGAGAGCTAACTATGGCTACACCTTC. The chain is built from TRBV6-5 and TRBJ1-2; no clear D gene. CDR3 length: 15 amino acids. With 4 bases removed from V and 0 bases from J, the gap between germline ends came to 12 bases. Germline CDR1 reads MNHEY; CDR2 reads SVGAGI.

The J gene is TRBJ1-5, the V gene TRBV19; D is ambiguous. V was clipped by 0 bases and J by 0 bases, with 12 bases between them. Germline V gene lookup returns CDR1 LNHDA and CDR2 SQIVND (reference sequence). The CDR3 contains 17 residues. This CDR3 is CASSIDHGRASNQPQHF. CDR3 coding DNA: TGTGCCAGTAGTATAGATCATGGGAGAGCTAGCAATCAGCCCCAGCATTTT.

The chain combines TRBV2 with TRBJ2-5; 11 positions agree with TRBD2. Germline-derived CDR1 and CDR2 are SNHLY and FYNNEI. The CDR3 has 18 amino acids. After removal of 1 base from V and 5 bases from J, the junction contained 12 bases not matched to a gene. CDR3 loop: CASSEGRLAGGQRETQYF. The CDR3 DNA reads as TGTGCCAGCAGTGAAGGGAGGCTAGCGGGAGGCCAGAGGGAGACCCAGTACTTC.

The chain uses TRBV6-6 and TRBJ1-1; 7 bases agree with TRBD1. The CDR3 consists of 14 residues. Looked up from germline, CDR1 is MNHNY and CDR2 is SVGAGI (reference sequence). The J segment lost 3 bases and the V segment lost 6 bases, leaving 7 bases of the junction unmatched. The CDR3 loop reads CASSPRQGYTEAFF. The DNA of the CDR3 is TGTGCCAGCAGCCCCCGACAGGGTTACACTGAAGCTTTCTTT.

J is TRBJ1-2 and V is TRBV25-1, with a possible D match to TRBD1 (5 bases). The CDR3 is 13 residues long. Germline V CDR1 and CDR2: MGHDK, SYGVNS. V lost 5 bases to trimming and J lost 2 bases, with 9 bases between them. The CDR3 here is CASSPPGNYGYTF. In nucleotides, the CDR3 is TGTGCCAGCAGTCCTCCAGGGAACTATGGCTACACCTTC.

This clone was found once. This sequence joins TRBV19 and TRBJ1-4, with D possibly TRBD1 on 6 matching bases. CDR3 length: 16 residues. Germline CDR1 LNHDA, CDR2 SQIVND (reference sequence). Trimming stripped 7 bases from V and 0 bases from J, with 15 bases between. The CDR3 nucleotides read TGTGCCAGTACCCCGACAGGATCTACAACTAATGAAAAACTGTTTTTT. Protein product: CASTPTGSTTNEKLFF.

The V and J genes are TRBV28 and TRBJ2-5; TRBD1 matches 9 bases. Germline trimming cut 2 bases from V and 2 bases from J; bases unmatched to any gene: 6. The CDR3 extends over 16 amino acids. Germline CDR1 MDHEN, CDR2 SYDVKM. The CDR3 loop reads CASSLRQGQGQETQYF. The CDR3 DNA is TGTGCCAGCAGTTTACGCCAGGGACAGGGACAAGAGACCCAGTACTTC.